Listed below are T cell receptor beta chains from one sample, sequenced in a study of identical twins. MiXCR, run by TCRdb on the 5' RACE reads, gives a single entry per CDR3 protein. Of about 1.7 million distinct CDR3 sequences listed, under 35% are singletons. The specimen sequenced was cord blood. The origin of the receptors is a newborn girl in good health. The CDR3 runs from the conserved cysteine through the conserved F or W. Fields, in order: clone size, D gene, J gene, V gene, CDR3 protein, CDR3 DNA. A D gene is named only where the DNA matches it firmly. Expanded clones get a size class; other rows say once, few or many, or leave the size out.

clone size: NA
D gene: TRBD1
J gene: TRBJ1-2
V gene: TRBV12-3/TRBV12-4
CDR3 protein: CASVPRQGRDGYTF
CDR3 DNA: TGTGCCAGCGTACCCCGACAGGGTAGGGATGGCTACACCTTC

clone size: many
D gene: TRBD2
J gene: TRBJ2-7
V gene: TRBV10-3
CDR3 protein: CAISESVAGRSYEQYF
CDR3 DNA: TGTGCCATCAGTGAGTCGGTAGCGGGAAGATCCTACGAGCAGTACTTC

clone size: NA
D gene: NA
J gene: TRBJ2-5
V gene: TRBV4-1
CDR3 protein: CASSQPGRVETQYF
CDR3 DNA: TGCGCCAGCAGCCAACCGGGACGGGTAGAGACCCAGTACTTC

clone size: NA
D gene: NA
J gene: TRBJ1-1
V gene: TRBV6-1
CDR3 protein: CASSETYTEAFF
CDR3 DNA: TGTGCCAGCAGTGAGACATACACTGAAGCTTTCTTT

clone size: few
D gene: NA
J gene: TRBJ2-1
V gene: TRBV20-1
CDR3 protein: CSALGAAEPEQFF
CDR3 DNA: TGCAGTGCCCTCGGGGCGGCTGAGCCTGAGCAGTTCTTC

clone size: many
D gene: TRBD1
J gene: TRBJ1-5
V gene: TRBV29-1
CDR3 protein: CSVGTGGNQPQHF
CDR3 DNA: TGCAGCGTTGGGACAGGGGGCAATCAGCCCCAGCATTTT

clone size: NA
D gene: NA
J gene: TRBJ2-1
V gene: TRBV5-5
CDR3 protein: CASSLAYHQVANEQFF
CDR3 DNA: TGTGCCAGCAGCTTGGCCTATCACCAGGTGGCCAATGAGCAGTTCTTC

clone size: NA
D gene: NA
J gene: TRBJ1-4
V gene: TRBV5-1
CDR3 protein: CASSLGARATNEKLFF
CDR3 DNA: TGCGCCAGCAGCTTAGGGGCTAGGGCAACTAATGAAAAACTGTTTTTT

clone size: few
D gene: TRBD2
J gene: TRBJ2-1
V gene: TRBV10-3
CDR3 protein: CAISGRGASGKSYNEQFF
CDR3 DNA: TGTGCCATCAGTGGTCGTGGGGCTAGCGGGAAATCCTACAATGAGCAGTTCTTC

clone size: NA
D gene: TRBD1
J gene: TRBJ1-1
V gene: TRBV10-2
CDR3 protein: CASTSDRVNTEAFF
CDR3 DNA: TGCGCCAGCACCTCAGACAGGGTTAACACTGAAGCTTTCTTT

clone size: NA
D gene: NA
J gene: TRBJ2-2
V gene: TRBV4-2
CDR3 protein: CASRVENTGELFF
CDR3 DNA: TGTGCCAGCAGGGTGGAGAACACCGGGGAGCTGTTTTTT

clone size: NA
D gene: NA
J gene: TRBJ1-2
V gene: TRBV6-5
CDR3 protein: CASSYSGGRKNYGYTF
CDR3 DNA: TGTGCCAGCAGTTACTCGGGGGGGCGCAAGAACTATGGCTACACCTTC

clone size: many
D gene: NA
J gene: TRBJ2-7
V gene: TRBV2
CDR3 protein: CASSAQVRYEQYF
CDR3 DNA: TGTGCCAGCAGTGCACAGGTACGGTACGAGCAGTACTTC

clone size: many
D gene: TRBD2
J gene: TRBJ2-1
V gene: TRBV20-1
CDR3 protein: CSARRLAGSYNEQFF
CDR3 DNA: TGCAGTGCTAGGAGACTAGCTGGGTCCTACAATGAGCAGTTCTTC

clone size: few
D gene: NA
J gene: TRBJ2-7
V gene: TRBV11-2
CDR3 protein: CASSLADRITYEQYF
CDR3 DNA: TGTGCCAGCAGTCTTGCCGACAGGATCACCTACGAGCAGTACTTC

clone size: many
D gene: TRBD1
J gene: TRBJ1-2
V gene: TRBV27
CDR3 protein: CASSLRQGAGYTF
CDR3 DNA: TGTGCCAGCAGTTTAAGACAGGGGGCTGGCTACACCTTC

clone size: few
D gene: NA
J gene: TRBJ1-2
V gene: TRBV6-5
CDR3 protein: CASSRRSTYGYTF
CDR3 DNA: TGTGCCAGCAGCCGACGCAGCACCTATGGCTACACCTTC

clone size: few
D gene: NA
J gene: TRBJ2-7
V gene: TRBV2
CDR3 protein: CASRLGLTSYEQYF
CDR3 DNA: TGTGCCAGCCGGTTGGGCCTTACCTCCTACGAGCAGTACTTC

clone size: few
D gene: NA
J gene: TRBJ2-1
V gene: TRBV5-1
CDR3 protein: CASSLGPTANNEQFF
CDR3 DNA: TGCGCCAGCAGCTTGGGTCCTACAGCTAACAATGAGCAGTTCTTC

clone size: few
D gene: NA
J gene: TRBJ2-7
V gene: TRBV29-1
CDR3 protein: CSVEGESNEQYF
CDR3 DNA: TGCAGCGTTGAAGGGGAGTCCAATGAGCAGTACTTC

clone size: few
D gene: NA
J gene: TRBJ1-5
V gene: TRBV6-1
CDR3 protein: CASSEHYRPNQPQHF
CDR3 DNA: TGTGCCAGCAGTGAACACTACAGGCCCAATCAGCCCCAGCATTTT

clone size: few
D gene: TRBD1
J gene: TRBJ1-2
V gene: TRBV5-6
CDR3 protein: CASSFPGGNGYTF
CDR3 DNA: TGTGCCAGCAGCTTCCCAGGGGGCAATGGCTACACCTTC

clone size: few
D gene: TRBD1
J gene: TRBJ2-7
V gene: TRBV10-3
CDR3 protein: CAITGQATTGEQYF
CDR3 DNA: TGTGCCATCACCGGACAGGCGACCACCGGCGAGCAGTACTTC

clone size: NA
D gene: TRBD1
J gene: TRBJ1-4
V gene: TRBV13
CDR3 protein: CASNPWGRGTATNEKLFF
CDR3 DNA: TGTGCCAGCAACCCTTGGGGCAGGGGGACTGCAACTAATGAAAAACTGTTTTTT

clone size: few
D gene: NA
J gene: TRBJ2-3
V gene: TRBV12-3/TRBV12-4
CDR3 protein: CASSSPLGGGSTDTQYF
CDR3 DNA: TGTGCCAGCAGTTCTCCGCTCGGTGGGGGGTCCACAGATACGCAGTATTTT

clone size: few
D gene: TRBD2
J gene: TRBJ2-3
V gene: TRBV14
CDR3 protein: CASSTSGLAVDTQYF
CDR3 DNA: TGTGCCAGCAGCACGTCGGGACTAGCGGTAGATACGCAGTATTTT

clone size: NA
D gene: TRBD2
J gene: TRBJ2-1
V gene: TRBV24-1
CDR3 protein: CATSKGWGGYNEQFF
CDR3 DNA: TGTGCCACCAGCAAAGGGTGGGGGGGTTACAATGAGCAGTTCTTC

clone size: few
D gene: NA
J gene: TRBJ1-5
V gene: TRBV12-3/TRBV12-4
CDR3 protein: CASSLSLRNGWIGGSARGNQPQHF
CDR3 DNA: TGTGCCAGCAGTTTAAGCCTTCGGAACGGTTGGATCGGTGGTTCGGCAAGAGGCAATCAGCCCCAGCATTTT

clone size: NA
D gene: NA
J gene: TRBJ2-1
V gene: TRBV6-4
CDR3 protein: CASSDSAPVRNEQFF
CDR3 DNA: TGTGCCAGCAGTGACTCGGCGCCAGTTAGGAATGAGCAGTTCTTC

clone size: NA
D gene: NA
J gene: TRBJ2-7
V gene: TRBV3-1
CDR3 protein: CASSQGPDRYYEQYF
CDR3 DNA: TGTGCCAGCAGCCAAGGTCCGGACAGATACTACGAGCAGTACTTC

clone size: NA
D gene: NA
J gene: TRBJ2-7
V gene: TRBV6-1
CDR3 protein: CASTKRVSGRYSYEQYF
CDR3 DNA: TGTGCCAGCACCAAGAGGGTATCGGGACGGTACTCCTACGAGCAGTACTTC

clone size: few
D gene: NA
J gene: TRBJ1-4
V gene: TRBV12-3/TRBV12-4
CDR3 protein: CASSRDATNEKLFF
CDR3 DNA: TGTGCCAGCAGCCGGGACGCAACTAATGAAAAACTGTTTTTT

clone size: few
D gene: NA
J gene: TRBJ2-5
V gene: TRBV20-1
CDR3 protein: CSATEATQYF
CDR3 DNA: TGCAGTGCCACAGAGGCGACCCAGTACTTC

clone size: NA
D gene: TRBD2
J gene: TRBJ2-7
V gene: TRBV4-1
CDR3 protein: CASSQDSSTSGITYEQYF
CDR3 DNA: TGCGCCAGCAGCCAAGACTCTTCGACTAGCGGGATAACCTACGAGCAGTACTTC

clone size: NA
D gene: NA
J gene: TRBJ1-2
V gene: TRBV7-9
CDR3 protein: CASSLFGGGCTF
CDR3 DNA: TGTGCCAGCAGCTTGTTCGGGGGAGGCTGCACCTTC